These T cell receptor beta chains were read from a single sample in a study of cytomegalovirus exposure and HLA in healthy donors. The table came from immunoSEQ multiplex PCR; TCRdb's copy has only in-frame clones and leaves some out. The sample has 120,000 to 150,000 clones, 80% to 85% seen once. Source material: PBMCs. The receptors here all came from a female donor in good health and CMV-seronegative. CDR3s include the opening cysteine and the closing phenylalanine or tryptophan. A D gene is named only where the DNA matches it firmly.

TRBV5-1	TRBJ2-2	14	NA	CASSLWSGDGELFF	TGCGCCAGCAGCTTATGGTCAGGGGACGGGGAGCTGTTTTTT
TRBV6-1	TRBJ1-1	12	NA	CASSEAGGNAFF	TGTGCCAGCAGTGAAGCGGGGGGAAACGCTTTCTTT
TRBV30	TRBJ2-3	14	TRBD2	CAWSVGLAVDTQYF	TGTGCCTGGAGTGTAGGTCTAGCGGTAGATACGCAGTATTTT
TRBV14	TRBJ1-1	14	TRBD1	CASSHDRVNTEAFF	TGTGCCAGCAGCCACGACAGGGTAAACACTGAAGCTTTCTTT
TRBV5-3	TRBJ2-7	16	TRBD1	CARSLPRTGVNYEQYF	TGTGCCAGAAGCTTGCCTCGGACAGGGGTTAATTACGAGCAGTACTTC
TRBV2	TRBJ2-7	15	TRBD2	CASSGSSGGSYEQYF	TGTGCCAGCAGTGGTTCTAGCGGGGGCTCCTACGAGCAGTACTTC
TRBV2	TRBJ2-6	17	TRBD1	CASTRTGNKAGANVLTF	TGTGCCAGCACCCGGACAGGGAATAAGGCCGGGGCCAACGTCCTGACTTTC
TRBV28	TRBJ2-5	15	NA	CASSPRTGGGETQYF	TGTGCCAGCAGTCCCAGGACAGGAGGGGGAGAGACCCAGTACTTC
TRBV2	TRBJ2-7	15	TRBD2	CASTQGTSGTDEQYF	TGTGCCAGCACCCAAGGTACTAGCGGGACTGACGAGCAGTACTTC
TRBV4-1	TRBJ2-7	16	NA	CASSQRSGEPSYEQYF	TGCGCCAGCAGCCAGCGTAGTGGGGAGCCTTCCTACGAGCAGTACTTC
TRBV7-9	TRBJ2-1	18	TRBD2	CASSPGLAGKSSYNEQFF	TGTGCCAGCAGCCCAGGACTAGCGGGCAAGAGCTCCTACAATGAGCAGTTCTTC
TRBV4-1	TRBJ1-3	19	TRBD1	CASSLLPPQGGFSGNTIYF	TGCGCCAGCAGCCTCCTCCCCCCACAGGGGGGCTTCTCTGGAAACACCATATATTTT
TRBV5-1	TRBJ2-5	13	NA	CASSSGYQETQYF	TGCGCCAGCAGCTCGGGGTACCAAGAGACCCAGTACTTC
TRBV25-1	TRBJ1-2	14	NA	CASSEYDRPYGYTF	TGTGCCAGCAGTGAATACGACAGACCCTATGGCTACACCTTC
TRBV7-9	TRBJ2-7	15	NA	CSSSLGGDSPYEQYF	TGTTCCAGCAGCTTAGGTGGCGACTCGCCTTACGAGCAGTACTTC
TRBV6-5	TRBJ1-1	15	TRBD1	CASSYSNRGDTEAFF	TGTGCCAGCAGTTACTCGAACAGGGGGGACACTGAAGCTTTCTTT
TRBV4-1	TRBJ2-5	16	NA	CASSQEVGAYQETQYF	TGCGCCAGCAGCCAAGAGGTAGGGGCCTACCAAGAGACCCAGTACTTC
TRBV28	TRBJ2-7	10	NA	CASSFGEQYF	TGTGCCAGCAGCTTCGGCGAGCAGTACTTC
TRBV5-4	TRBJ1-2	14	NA	CASSLTQDNYGYTF	TGTGCCAGCAGCTTGACACAGGACAACTATGGCTACACCTTC
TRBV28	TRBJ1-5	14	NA	CASSSHRDLQPQHF	TGTGCCAGCAGTTCACACAGAGATCTCCAGCCCCAGCATTTT
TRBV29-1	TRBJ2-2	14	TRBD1	CSVETGTGTGELFF	TGCAGCGTTGAAACTGGGACAGGGACCGGGGAGCTGTTTTTT
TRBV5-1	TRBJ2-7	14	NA	CASSLVEGNYEQYF	TGCGCCAGCAGCTTGGTGGAGGGGAACTACGAGCAGTACTTC
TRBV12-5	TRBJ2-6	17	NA	CASGLVRTETGANVLTF	TGTGCTAGTGGTTTGGTAAGAACAGAAACTGGGGCCAACGTCCTGACTTTC